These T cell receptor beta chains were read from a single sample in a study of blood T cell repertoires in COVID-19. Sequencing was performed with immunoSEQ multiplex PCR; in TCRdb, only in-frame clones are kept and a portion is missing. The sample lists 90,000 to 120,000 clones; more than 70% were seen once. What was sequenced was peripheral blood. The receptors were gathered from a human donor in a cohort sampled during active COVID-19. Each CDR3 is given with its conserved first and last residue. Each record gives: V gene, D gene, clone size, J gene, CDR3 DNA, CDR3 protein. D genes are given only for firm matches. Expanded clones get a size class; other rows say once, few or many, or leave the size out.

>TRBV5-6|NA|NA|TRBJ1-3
TGTGCCAGCAGCTTGGGCGGTATTGGAAACACCATATATTTT
CASSLGGIGNTIYF
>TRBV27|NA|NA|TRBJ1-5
TGTGCCAGCAGTCCCACGTGGATGAGTAATAGCAATCAGTCCCAGCATTTT
CASSPTWMSNSNQSQHF
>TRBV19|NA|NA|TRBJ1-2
TGTGCCAGTAGTATGAGGCCCGCTGCTAATGGCTACACCTTC
CASSMRPAANGYTF
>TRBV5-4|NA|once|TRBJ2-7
TGTGCCAGCAGCTTCAGGGGGGCCCCCTACGAGCAGTACTTC
CASSFRGAPYEQYF
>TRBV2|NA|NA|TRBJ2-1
TGTGCCAGCAGCCAGACAGAAATTCAAGTTGAGCAGTTCTTC
CASSQTEIQVEQFF
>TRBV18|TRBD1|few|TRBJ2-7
TGTGCCAGCTCACCCGGACAGGGGGCTTACTACGAGCAGTACTTC
CASSPGQGAYYEQYF
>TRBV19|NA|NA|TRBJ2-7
TGTGCCAGTAGGAACACAGGAGTGAGCTACGAGCAGTACTTC
CASRNTGVSYEQYF
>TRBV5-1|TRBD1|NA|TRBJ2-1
TGCGCCAGCAGCTCCGGTAGCAAGGGGGCAAGCTCCTACAATGAGCAGTTCTTC
CASSSGSKGASSYNEQFF
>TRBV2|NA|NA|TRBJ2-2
TGTGCCAGCAATGGTGGTGGCAACACCGGGGAGCTGTTTTTT
CASNGGGNTGELFF
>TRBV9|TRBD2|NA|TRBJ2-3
TGTGCCAGCAGCGTAGTGGCGGGAGGGACAGATACGCAGTATTTT
CASSVVAGGTDTQYF
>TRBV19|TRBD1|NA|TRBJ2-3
TGTGCCAGTAGTACCCCCCCGATTGGGACAGGGGGCCACCTAGCTACGCAGTATTTT
CASSTPPIGTGGHLATQYF
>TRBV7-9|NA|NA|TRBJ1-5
TGTGCCAGCAGCTTAGCACAGGGAAGCCAGCATTTT
CASSLAQGSQHF
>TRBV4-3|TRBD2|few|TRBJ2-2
TGCGCCAGCAGCCAGGAGTTACTAGCGGGAGGCCCGCGTGGGGAGCTGTTTTTT
CASSQELLAGGPRGELFF
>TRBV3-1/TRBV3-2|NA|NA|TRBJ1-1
TGTGCCAGCAGCCTCCGTGGGGGGAACGCTGAAGCTTTCTTT
CASSLRGGNAEAFF
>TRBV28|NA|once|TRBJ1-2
TGTGCCAGCAGGGGCGGGGGAGCGGATGGCTACACCTTC
CASRGGGADGYTF
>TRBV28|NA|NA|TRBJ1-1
TGTGCCAGCCATTCGACAGGATACACTGAAGCTTTCTTT
CASHSTGYTEAFF
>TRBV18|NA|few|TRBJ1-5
TGTGCCAGCTCCGTAGGGCAGGGAGGTTCCCAGCCCCAGCATTTT
CASSVGQGGSQPQHF
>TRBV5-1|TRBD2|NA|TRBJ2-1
TGCGCTACTCGGCCCGGGGGGAACTACAATGAGCAGTTCTTC
CATRPGGNYNEQFF
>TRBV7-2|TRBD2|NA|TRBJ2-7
TGTGCCAGCAGCTTACGTGGGACTAGCGCCTACGAGCAGTACTTC
CASSLRGTSAYEQYF
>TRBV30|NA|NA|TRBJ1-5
TGTGCCTGGAGTCGCGCCAATCAGCCCCAGCATTTT
CAWSRANQPQHF
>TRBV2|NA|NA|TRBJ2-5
TGTGCCAGTAACCTCGGGGTCGGGGAGACCCAGTACTTC
CASNLGVGETQYF
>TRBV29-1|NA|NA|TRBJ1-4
TGCAGCGTTCAGCCCGGGGGGGCAGGTGAAAAACTGTTTTTT
CSVQPGGAGEKLFF
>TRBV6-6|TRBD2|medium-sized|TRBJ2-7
TGTGCCAGCAGTTCCCAGACTAGCGGGAGTATGGGCGAGCAGTACTTC
CASSSQTSGSMGEQYF
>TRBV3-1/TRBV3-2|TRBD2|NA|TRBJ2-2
TGTGCCAGCGGTACCCGGGGAGCGGGAGGCGGCGGGGAGCTGTTTTTT
CASGTRGAGGGGELFF
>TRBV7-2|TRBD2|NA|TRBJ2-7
TGTGCCAGCAGCTTAGCTTTAGCGGGATCAAATTACGAGCAGTACTTC
CASSLALAGSNYEQYF
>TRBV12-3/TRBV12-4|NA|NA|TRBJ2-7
TGTGCCAGCAGTTTAGTTGGGGGGGAGCAGTACTTC
CASSLVGGEQYF
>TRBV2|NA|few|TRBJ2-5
TGTGCCAGCTTAGCCCAGGGGCTCGGAGAGACCCAGTACTTC
CASLAQGLGETQYF
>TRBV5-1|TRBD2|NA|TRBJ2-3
TGCGCCAGCAGCTCCGGGGGGGCACCCAAGTATTTT
CASSSGGAPKYF
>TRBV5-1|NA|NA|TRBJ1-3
TGCGCCAGCAGTCAACCTGAGGCCAACTCTGGAAACACCATATATTTT
CASSQPEANSGNTIYF
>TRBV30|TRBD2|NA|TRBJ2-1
TGTGCCTGGAGCTTAACTAGCGGGAGAACCAATGAGCAGTTCTTC
CAWSLTSGRTNEQFF
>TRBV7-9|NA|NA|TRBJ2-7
TGTGCCAGCAGCTTCTCTTATTACGAGCAGTACTTC
CASSFSYYEQYF
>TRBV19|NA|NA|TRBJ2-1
TGTGCCAGTACTACAGGTGGGGTTCCCATGTACAATGAGCAGTTCTTC
CASTTGGVPMYNEQFF
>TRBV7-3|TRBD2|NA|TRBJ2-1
TGTGCCAGCAGCTCGGGTGGGAGCGGGACCAACAATGAGCAGTTCTTC
CASSSGGSGTNNEQFF
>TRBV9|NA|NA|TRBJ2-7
TGTGCCAGCAGCCCAGCAGAGACTAGAGGGTCCTACGAGCAGTACTTC
CASSPAETRGSYEQYF
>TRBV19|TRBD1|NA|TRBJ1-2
TGTGCCAGTAGGGATCAGGGGGCGGACTATGGCTACACCTTC
CASRDQGADYGYTF
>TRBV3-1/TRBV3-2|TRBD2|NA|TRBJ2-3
TGTGCCAGCAGCCAAAACGGACTAGCGGGCCCTCCGGATACGCAGTATTTT
CASSQNGLAGPPDTQYF
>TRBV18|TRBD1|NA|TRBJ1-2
TGTGCCAGCTCACCACTGGAAGGACAGGGGGGCTTCTATGGCTACACCTTC
CASSPLEGQGGFYGYTF
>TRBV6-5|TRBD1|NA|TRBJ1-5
TGTGCCAGCAGAGACGACAGGGCTGGGGGTCAGCCCCAGCATTTT
CASRDDRAGGQPQHF
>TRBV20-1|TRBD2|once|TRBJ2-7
TGCAGTGCTAGTGTGGGACTAGCGGGAGACTACGAGCAGTACTTC
CSASVGLAGDYEQYF
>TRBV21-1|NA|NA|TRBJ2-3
TGTGCCAGCAGCAAAGCTAGGGTTCAACTAGCGGGAGGTTACCCACCTAGCACAGATACGCAGTATTTT
CASSKARVQLAGGYPPSTDTQYF
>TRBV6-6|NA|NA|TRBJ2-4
TGTGCCAGCAGTTACCCTCCAGGTTCCAAAAACATTCAGTACTTC
CASSYPPGSKNIQYF
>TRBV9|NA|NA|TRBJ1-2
TGTGCCAGCAGCGTAAACGGGGACTCCTATGGCTACACCTTC
CASSVNGDSYGYTF
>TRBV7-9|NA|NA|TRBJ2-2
TGTGCCAGCAGCTTACGTCAGATCTCTAACACCGGGGAGCTGTTTTTT
CASSLRQISNTGELFF
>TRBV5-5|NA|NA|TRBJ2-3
TGTGCCAGCAGCCCCCTAACCCGCGGAGGTACGCAGTATTTT
CASSPLTRGGTQYF